This passage covers 15 T cell receptor beta chains from one sample sequenced in a study of glioma-infiltrating T cells. Amplification of TCR alpha and beta CDR3 regions from RNA used iRepertoire nested multiplex PCR. TCRdb independently ran MiXCR on the multiplex PCR reads; one entry per CDR3 protein. The table has about 180,000 distinct CDR3 sequences, around 42% seen once. What was sequenced was glioma tissue, nonneoplastic brain tissue, or PBMCs (not recorded which). The receptor set was obtained from a human donor with low-grade glioma or glioblastoma, undergoing nonglioma brain surgery, or in good health (not recorded which).

This clonotype was observed at least ten times. This chain links TRBV20-1 with TRBJ1-2; 10 nucleotides align to TRBD1. Germline V gene lookup returns CDR1 DFQATT and CDR2 SNEGSKA (reference sequence). CDR3 length: 14 residues. V lost 5 bases and J lost 2; bases outside the gene matches: 5. The CDR3 region is CSARPGQGNYGYTF. CDR3 sequence (DNA): TGCAGTGCTCGACCGGGACAGGGGAACTATGGCTACACCTTC.

This clonotype has ten or more counts. This chain uses TRBV15 with TRBJ2-7, with D perhaps assigned TRBD1 or TRBD2 (5 bases each). The germline V gene encodes CDR1 LNHNV and CDR2 YYDKDF (reference sequence). Trimming cost V 1 base and J 3 bases, with 13 bases left between them. The CDR3 consists of 15 residues. CDR3 protein: CATSRAGPNGYEQYF. In nucleotides, the CDR3 is TGTGCCACCAGCAGAGCGGGACCGAACGGCTACGAGCAGTACTTC.

For this clonotype: A much larger clone lies a single base off, so this may be a read error. Likely a read error: the CDR3 ends without its conserved phenylalanine or tryptophan. The chain couples TRBV10-3 to TRBJ2-5; D is uncertain. Germline V gives CDR1 ENHRY, CDR2 SYGVKD. Trimming removed 3 bases at V and 2 bases at J, with 4 bases between. The CDR3 consists of 12 residues. This CDR3 is CAISDGQETQYL. The CDR3 DNA sequence: TGTGCCATCAGTGACGGACAAGAGACCCAGTACTTG.

In regard to this clonotype: This may come from a read error, since a much larger clone is one base off. The chain is built from TRBV18 and TRBJ1-5, with D hard to call. CDR3 length: 12 residues. Germline V gene data show CDR1 as KGHSH and CDR2 as LQKENI. CDR3 bases: TGTGCCGGCTCACCACCGGATCAGCCCCAGCATTTT. This translates into CAGSPPDQPQHF.

Worth noting for this clonotype: The conserved phenylalanine or tryptophan normally closing the CDR3 is absent here, so this likely arose from a read error. The V gene is TRBV7-8, the J gene TRBJ2-5, with TRBD2 matching 15 bases. The trim removed 4 bases at V and 2 bases at J, leaving 2 bases unmatched. The CDR3 has 16 residues. Germline-derived CDR1 and CDR2 are SGHVS and FQNEAQ. In DNA form, the CDR3 reads TGTGCCAGCAGCTCGGGACTAGCGGGAGGTCAAGAGACCCAGTACTCC. Translating it yields CASSSGLAGGQETQYS.

This chain uses TRBV27 with TRBJ2-7; weak D call: TRBD2 (5 bases). The CDR3 sequence is 13 residues long. Germline V gives CDR1 MNHEY, CDR2 SMNVEV (reference sequence). V shed 5 bases and J shed 6 bases, with 14 bases lying between them. The CDR3 DNA follows: TGTGCCAGCAGTGTACTAGGCGACTGCGAGCAGTACTTC. Its protein is CASSVLGDCEQYF.

This clonotype was counted a few times. The chain joins TRBV29-1 to TRBJ2-3; D uncertain. Germline-derived CDR1 and CDR2 are SQVTM and ANQGSEA. The CDR3 covers 12 residues. The germline V and J ends were trimmed by 5 bases and 1 base, with 7 bases remaining between them. The CDR3 sequence: CSVRVGTDTQYF. DNA of the CDR3: TGCAGCGTTCGAGTCGGCACAGATACGCAGTATTTT.

As for this clonotype: A much bigger clone sits one base away, suggesting this may be a read error. The genes are TRBV6-6 and TRBJ2-7; possibly TRBD1 for D (5 bases). CDR3 length equals 13 residues. Germline loops: CDR1 MNHNY, CDR2 SVGAGI (reference sequence). DNA for the CDR3: TGTGCCATCAGTTCGGACACGCTTTACGAGCAGTACTTC. Translating gives CAISSDTLYEQYF.

Notes on this clonotype: A read error may explain this, as a much larger clone is one base away. This chain uses TRBV25-1 with TRBJ1-4; TRBD1 might be the D (6 bases). Per germline, CDR1 MGHDK and CDR2 SYGVNS. The CDR3 spans 13 residues. Written as DNA, the CDR3 is TGTGCCACTCAGACAGGTTGGAATGGAAAACTGTTTTTT. It yields the protein CATQTGWNGKLFF.

The chain links TRBV20-1 to TRBJ2-3; tentatively, D is TRBD2 (5 bases). The CDR3 extends over 15 amino acids. Trimming shortened V by 4 bases and J by 13 bases, and 27 bases separated the two germline ends. CDR1 is DFQATT and CDR2 is SNEGSKA in the germline V gene (reference sequence). The CDR3 reads CSATVPSGGTDKKYF. CDR3 DNA sequence: TGCAGTGCTACAGTTCCATCAGGAGGCACAGATAAGAAGTATTTT.

This clonotype was counted many times. The CDR3 loop is CASSFLGSQSLDNEQFF. CDR3 coding DNA: TGTGCCAGCAGTTTCCTGGGGAGCCAAAGTTTAGACAATGAGCAGTTCTTC. The genes are TRBV28 and TRBJ2-1; TRBD2 might be the D (5 bases). The V end was cut by 3 bases, the J end by 5 bases, with 20 bases between. CDR1 and CDR2 (germline): MDHEN, SYDVKM. CDR3 size: 17 residues.

The chain has TRBV3-1 and TRBJ2-4; 7 positions agree with TRBD2. Germline loops: CDR1 LGHDT, CDR2 YNNKEL (reference sequence). The CDR3 is made up of 15 amino acids. The ends lost 0 bases at V and 6 bases at J; junction bases unmatched: 5. CDR3 bases: TGTGCCAGCAGCCAAGAAGCGGGGCTAGTAAACATTCAGTACTTC. Amino acid sequence: CASSQEAGLVNIQYF.

The V and J genes are TRBV28 and TRBJ2-6; 7 bases align to TRBD1. Germline CDR1 reads MDHEN; CDR2 reads SYDVKM. The CDR3 loop spans 18 amino acids. Trimming removed 3 bases from V and 4 bases from J; junction bases left unmatched: 12. The CDR3: CASSFWSTGATGANVLTF. The DNA for the CDR3 is TGTGCCAGCAGTTTTTGGTCTACAGGGGCGACCGGGGCCAACGTCCTGACTTTC.

Points on this clonotype: A read error may produce the germline difference seen at one junction end. The chain uses TRBV5-4 and TRBJ2-2; D possibly matches TRBD1 or TRBD2 (5 bases each). CDR3 length equals 14 residues. CDR1 and CDR2 from the germline V gene are SGHNT and YYREEE (reference sequence). CDR3 bases: TGTGCCAGCAGCAGGGACGGCAACACCGGGGAGCTGCTTTTT. This encodes CASSRDGNTGELLF.

Note on this clonotype: A read error may explain this, as a much larger clone is one base away. CDR3 coding DNA: TGTGCCTGCAGCTCGGGACAGGGGGCCCAGAATGAGCAGTTCTTC. Translated, it gives CACSSGQGAQNEQFF. This chain joins TRBV5-4 and TRBJ2-1; 12 bases are a match to TRBD1. CDR3 size: 15 residues. Germline V gives CDR1 SGHNT, CDR2 YYREEE (reference sequence).